This T cell receptor beta chain was recovered during a study of blood T cell repertoires in COVID-19. The Seattle patients, enrolled during active infection, were followed longitudinally. This CDR3 is built from 15 residues. Trimming cost V 3 bases and J 9 bases, with 15 bases left between them. Germline values: CDR1 LGHNA, CDR2 YSLEER. Assay used: immunoSEQ multiplex PCR; TCRdb lists only in-frame clones, some missing. The data hold about 170,000 clones, with around 87% observed a single time. Specimen: peripheral blood. The clonotype was recovered from a woman of 80 years or more with COVID-19, enrolled during active disease. J is TRBJ1-6 and V is TRBV4-3; D is unresolved. This chain's CDR3 is CASSQVVNGASPLHF. The CDR3 region has the DNA TGCGCCAGCAGCCAGGTGGTCAACGGAGCTTCACCCCTCCACTTT.